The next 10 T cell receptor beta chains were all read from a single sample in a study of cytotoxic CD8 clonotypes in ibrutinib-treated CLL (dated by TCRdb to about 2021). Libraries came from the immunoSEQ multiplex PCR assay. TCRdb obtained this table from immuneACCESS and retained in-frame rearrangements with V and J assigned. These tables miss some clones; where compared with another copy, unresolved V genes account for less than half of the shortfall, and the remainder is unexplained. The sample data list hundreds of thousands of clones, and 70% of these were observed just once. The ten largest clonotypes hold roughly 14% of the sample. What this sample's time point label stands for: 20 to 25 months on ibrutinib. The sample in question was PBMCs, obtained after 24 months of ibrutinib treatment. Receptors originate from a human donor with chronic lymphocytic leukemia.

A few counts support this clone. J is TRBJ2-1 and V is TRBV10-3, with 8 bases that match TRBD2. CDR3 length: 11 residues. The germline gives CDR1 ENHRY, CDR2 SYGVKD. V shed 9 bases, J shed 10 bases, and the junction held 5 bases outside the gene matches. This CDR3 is CAIAGDREQFF. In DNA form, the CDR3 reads TGTGCCATAGCGGGGGATAGGGAGCAGTTCTTC.

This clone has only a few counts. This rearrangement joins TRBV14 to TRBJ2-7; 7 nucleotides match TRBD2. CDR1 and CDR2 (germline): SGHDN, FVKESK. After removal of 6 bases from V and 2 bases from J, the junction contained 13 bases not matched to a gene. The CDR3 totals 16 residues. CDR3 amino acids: CASRGGYWLIPYEQYF. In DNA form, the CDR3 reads TGTGCCAGCAGGGGAGGGTACTGGCTCATTCCCTACGAGCAGTACTTC.

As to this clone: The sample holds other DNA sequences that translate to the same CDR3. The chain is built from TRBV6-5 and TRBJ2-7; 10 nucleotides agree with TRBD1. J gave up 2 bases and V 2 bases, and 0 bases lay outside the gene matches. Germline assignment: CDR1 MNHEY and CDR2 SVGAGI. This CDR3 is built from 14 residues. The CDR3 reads CASSYGTGAYEQYF. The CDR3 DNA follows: TGTGCCAGCAGTTACGGGACAGGGGCCTACGAGCAGTACTTC.

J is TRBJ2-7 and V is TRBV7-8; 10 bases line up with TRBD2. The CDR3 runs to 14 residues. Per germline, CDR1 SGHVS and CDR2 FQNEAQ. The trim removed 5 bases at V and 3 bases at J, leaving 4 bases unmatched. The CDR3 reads CASSILAGVYEQYF. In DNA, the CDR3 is TGTGCCAGCAGCATTCTAGCGGGAGTCTACGAGCAGTACTTC.

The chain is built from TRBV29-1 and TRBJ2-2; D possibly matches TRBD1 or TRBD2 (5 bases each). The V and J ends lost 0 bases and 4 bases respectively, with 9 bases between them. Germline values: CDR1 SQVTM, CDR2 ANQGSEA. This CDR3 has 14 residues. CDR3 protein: CSVEDIGTTGELFF. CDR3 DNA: TGCAGCGTTGAAGATATTGGGACCACCGGGGAGCTGTTTTTT.

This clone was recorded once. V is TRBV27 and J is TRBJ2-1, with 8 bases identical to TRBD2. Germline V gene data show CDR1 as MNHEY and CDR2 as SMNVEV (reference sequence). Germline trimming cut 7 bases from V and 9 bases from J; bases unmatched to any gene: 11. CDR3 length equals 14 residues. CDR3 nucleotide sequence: TGTGCCAGCATCATCGGAGCGGGAGTGGGTGAGCAGTTCTTC. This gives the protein CASIIGAGVGEQFF.

DNA of the CDR3: TGTGCCAGCAGTCCGGACCTGACGGACGAGCAGTACTTC. This translates into CASSPDLTDEQYF. The V and J genes are TRBV2 and TRBJ2-7, with no clear D. Germline CDR1 and CDR2: SNHLY and FYNNEI. V lost 5 bases to trimming and J lost 5 bases, with 13 bases between them. This CDR3 contains 13 residues. Variable domain in full (rest from reference TRBV2 and TRBJ2-7): EPEVTQTPSHQVTQMGQEVILRCVPISNHLYFYWYRQILGQKVEFLVSFYNNEISEKSEIFDDQFSVERPDGSNFTLKIRSTKLEDSAMYFCASSPDLTDEQYFGPGTRLTVT.

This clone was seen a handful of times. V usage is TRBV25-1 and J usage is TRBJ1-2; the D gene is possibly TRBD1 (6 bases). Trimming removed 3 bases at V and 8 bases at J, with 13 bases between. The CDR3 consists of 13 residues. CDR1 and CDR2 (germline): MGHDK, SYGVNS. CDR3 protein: CASSERGAEGYTF. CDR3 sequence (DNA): TGTGCCAGCAGTGAGAGGGGGGCGGAAGGCTACACCTTC.

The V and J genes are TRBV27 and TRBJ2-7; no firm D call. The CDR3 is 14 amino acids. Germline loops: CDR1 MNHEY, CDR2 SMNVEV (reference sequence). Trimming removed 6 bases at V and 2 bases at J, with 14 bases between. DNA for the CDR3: TGTGCCAGCAGCATCAGGTTGGGCCCCTACGAGCAGTACTTC. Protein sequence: CASSIRLGPYEQYF.

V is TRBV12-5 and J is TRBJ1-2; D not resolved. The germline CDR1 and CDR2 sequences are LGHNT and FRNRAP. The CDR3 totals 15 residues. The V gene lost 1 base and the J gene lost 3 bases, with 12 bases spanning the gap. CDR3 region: CASGLALGSDYGYTF. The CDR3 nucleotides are TGTGCTAGTGGTTTGGCGCTGGGATCCGACTATGGCTACACCTTC.